Listed here are 24 T cell receptor beta chains from one sample, sequenced in a study of spatial heterogeneity in lung cancer. TCRdb analysed the 5' RACE reads with MiXCR anew, one entry per CDR3 protein. The sample lists under 100,000 distinct CDR3 sequences, around 8.6% occurring once. Specified time point: sample taken at primary tumor resection. Unsorted samples of tumor, nontumor lung or frozen PBMC had their whole RNA sequenced. This material consisted of PBMCs, taken at surgery. The origin of the receptors is a male donor with early-stage non-small cell lung cancer.

J is TRBJ2-7 and V is TRBV2; D is possibly TRBD1 (6 bases). Germline V gives CDR1 SNHLY, CDR2 FYNNEI. Trimming left V 0 bases short and J 5 bases short, with 14 bases between. The CDR3 has 15 residues. CDR3 sequence (DNA): TGTGCCAGCAGTGAAGCGGCAGGGGTCTACCACGAGCAGTACTTC. Its translation is CASSEAAGVYHEQYF.

A few counts support this clonotype. The gene calls are TRBV2 and TRBJ2-7; 8 bases fit TRBD1. This CDR3 is built from 14 residues. V shed 10 bases and J 2 bases; nucleotides not matched to a gene: 10. In germline, CDR1 is SNHLY, CDR2 FYNNEI. The CDR3 DNA is TGTGCCACCGCAGGGACAGGCATCACCTACGAGCAGTACTTC. This codes for CATAGTGITYEQYF.

This clonotype was counted many times. The rearrangement links TRBV11-1 to TRBJ2-7, with TRBD2 matching 9 bases. The CDR3 runs 16 residues. The trim removed 2 bases at V and 3 bases at J, leaving 8 bases unmatched. CDR1 is SGHAT and CDR2 is FQDESV in the germline V gene (reference sequence). CDR3 in DNA: TGTGCCAGCAGCTTACTAGCGGGGTCTGGGGTCTACGAGCAGTACTTC. It encodes CASSLLAGSGVYEQYF.

V usage is TRBV14 and J usage is TRBJ1-2; 7 bases line up with TRBD1. Germline CDR1 reads SGHDN; CDR2 reads FVKESK. V was pared by 4 bases and J by 8 bases, with 7 bases of the junction left unmatched. The CDR3 contains 13 residues. The CDR3 coding sequence is TGTGCCAGCAGCCCACGACAGGGCCGAGGCTACACCTTC. Its protein product is CASSPRQGRGYTF.

This clonotype was counted ten times or more. V gene TRBV5-1 combines with J gene TRBJ2-5; TRBD2 aligns across 11 bases. This CDR3 comprises 15 residues. Germline values: CDR1 SGHRS, CDR2 YFSETQ. The ends lost 2 bases at V and 5 bases at J; junction bases unmatched: 5. The CDR3 here is CASSFLAGGLETQYF. The DNA of the CDR3 is TGCGCCAGCAGCTTCTTAGCGGGAGGGTTGGAGACCCAGTACTTC.

This clonotype was seen a handful of times. The chain uses TRBV6-6 and TRBJ1-1; a weak D match, TRBD1 (5 bases). Trimming removed 6 bases from V and 0 bases from J, with 5 bases in between. CDR1 and CDR2 from the germline V gene are MNHNY and SVGAGI (reference sequence). The CDR3 totals 12 residues. CDR3 sequence (DNA): TGTGCCAGCAGACAGGTGAACACTGAAGCTTTCTTT. This encodes CASRQVNTEAFF.

This clonotype was detected ten times or more. The chain couples TRBV6-2 or TRBV6-3 to TRBJ1-2; 9 nucleotides align to TRBD1. V dropped 7 bases and J dropped 4; count of bases not matched to a gene: 4. Germline CDR1 reads MNHEY; CDR2 reads SVGEGT. The CDR3 contains 13 residues. For the CDR3, the DNA is TGTGCCAGCACCAGGGACAGGGCCTATGGCTACACCTTC. Translating gives CASTRDRAYGYTF.

The sample holds many counts of this clonotype. The CDR3 DNA is TGTGCCACCGCTTCCCCAGGGCTAGCGGGAGCAACCTTCACAGATACGCAGTATTTT. Amino acids: CATASPGLAGATFTDTQYF. The chain couples TRBV28 to TRBJ2-3; 10 bases agree with TRBD2. The CDR3 is 19 amino acids. The junction had 21 bases not matched to a gene; V was cut back by 10 bases and J by 2 bases. In germline, CDR1 is MDHEN, CDR2 SYDVKM.

This chain links TRBV29-1 with TRBJ1-4; 12 bases agree with TRBD1. V was clipped by 3 bases and J by 6 bases; unmatched bases: 5. The germline CDR1 and CDR2 sequences are SQVTM and ANQGSEA. The CDR3 spans 15 residues. CDR3 amino acids: CSVEGTGGEYEKLFF. The CDR3 DNA is TGCAGCGTTGAGGGGACAGGGGGCGAATATGAAAAACTGTTTTTT.

This clonotype was counted many times. V gene TRBV25-1 combines with J gene TRBJ2-5, with 7 bases that match TRBD2. V gave up 7 bases and J gave up 5 bases; unmatched junction bases: 10. Germline values: CDR1 MGHDK, CDR2 SYGVNS. This CDR3 is 14 amino acids long. This CDR3 reads CASTATSSAETQYF. CDR3 nucleotides: TGTGCCAGCACCGCGACTAGCTCGGCGGAGACCCAGTACTTC. The variable domain in full, completed from reference TRBV25-1 and TRBJ2-5, reads EADIYQTPRYLVIGTGKKITLECSQTMGHDKMYWYQQDPGMELHLIHYSYGVNSTEKGDLSSESTVSRIRTEHFPLTLESARPSHTSQYLCASTATSSAETQYFGPGTRLLVL.

This clonotype was detected ten times or more. The chain carries TRBV7-8 and TRBJ2-7; the D call may be TRBD1 or TRBD2 (7 bases each). Germline CDR1 SGHVS, CDR2 FQNEAQ. V shed 5 bases and J shed 6 bases, with 17 bases lying between them. The CDR3 spans 14 residues. The CDR3 protein is CASSPRQGLIEQYF. The CDR3 DNA sequence: TGTGCCAGCAGCCCCCGACAGGGACTAATCGAGCAGTACTTC.

This clonotype showed up just a few times. The chain employs TRBV7-2 and TRBJ2-3; D is unresolved. V lost 1 base and J lost 2, with 4 bases in between. The germline V gene encodes CDR1 SGHTA and CDR2 FQGNSA. This CDR3 is built from 13 residues. CDR3 nucleotides: TGTGCCAGCAGCTTAGAGGCCACAGATACGCAGTATTTT. It codes for CASSLEATDTQYF.

Many counts were recorded for this clonotype. Written as DNA, the CDR3 is TGCAGCGTTGGGATTCAGAGCAATCAGCCCCAGCATTTT. Translated: CSVGIQSNQPQHF. The chain couples TRBV29-1 to TRBJ1-5; the D is unclear. Per the germline V gene, CDR1 is SQVTM and CDR2 is ANQGSEA. With 4 bases removed from V and 1 base from J, the gap between germline ends came to 8 bases. The CDR3 runs to 13 residues.

This clonotype was detected only a few times. The chain joins TRBV29-1 to TRBJ1-6; tentatively, D is TRBD1 (5 bases). CDR1 SQVTM and CDR2 ANQGSEA come from the germline V gene. The CDR3 has 13 amino acids. V lost 4 bases to trimming and J lost 5 bases, with 9 bases between them. CDR3 protein: CSVGDLDNSPLHF. In DNA, the CDR3 is TGCAGCGTTGGGGACCTCGATAATTCACCCCTCCACTTT.

The rearrangement links TRBV21-1 to TRBJ2-2; the table's D call TRBD1 went unverified against the DNA. TRBV21-1 is a known pseudogene. The CDR3 loop spans 17 amino acids. DNA of the CDR3: TGTGCCAGCAGACTGGGGCCGGGACGAAGGAACACCGGGGAGCTGTTTTTT. It codes for CASRLGPGRRNTGELFF.

This clonotype was seen repeatedly, ten times or more. The chain is built from TRBV7-3 and TRBJ2-3, with D possibly matching TRBD1 (6 bases). Germline V gene data show CDR1 as SGHTA and CDR2 as FQGTGA. The CDR3 extends over 13 amino acids. Deletions cut 6 bases from V and 7 bases from J, with 14 bases between. In nucleotides, the CDR3 is TGTGCCAGCAGTCCTAAAACAGGGAATACGCAGTATTTT. Translating it yields CASSPKTGNTQYF.

This clonotype has a count of ten or more. The genes are TRBV29-1 and TRBJ2-1, with 9 bases that match TRBD2. J lost 5 bases, V lost 6 bases, and 8 bases had no gene match. The CDR3 totals 14 residues. Germline V gives CDR1 SQVTM, CDR2 ANQGSEA. CDR3 in DNA: TGCAGCGTCAGGCGGGGGGGCTACGACAATGAGCAGTTCTTC. Translating it yields CSVRRGGYDNEQFF.

This clonotype was seen ten or more times. The V gene is TRBV9, the J gene TRBJ1-2; D unresolved. Trimming cost V 8 bases and J 2 bases, with 7 bases left between them. Germline loops: CDR1 SGDLS, CDR2 YYNGEE. CDR3 size: 11 residues. CDR3 loop: CASNGNYGYTF. CDR3 sequence (DNA): TGTGCCAGTAACGGGAACTATGGCTACACCTTC. Full variable domain (remainder filled in from reference TRBV9 and TRBJ1-2): DSGVTQTPKHLITATGQRVTLRCSPRSGDLSVYWYQQSLDQGLQFLIQYYNGEERAKGNILERFSAQQFPDLHSELNLSSLELGDSALYFCASNGNYGYTFGSGTRLTVV.

The table lists this clonotype with a few counts. V is TRBV5-1 and J is TRBJ2-1; perhaps TRBD2 as D (5 bases). From germline, CDR1 is SGHRS and CDR2 YFSETQ. Trimming removed 0 bases from V and 5 bases from J, with 6 bases in between. The CDR3 length is 13 residues. This CDR3 is CASSLVGNNEQFF. CDR3 coding DNA: TGCGCCAGCAGCTTGGTCGGGAACAATGAGCAGTTCTTC.

The rearrangement joins TRBV7-6 to TRBJ1-3; D is perhaps TRBD1 (5 bases). Germline CDR1 SGHVS, CDR2 FNYEAQ. This CDR3 spans 14 amino acids. V lost 0 bases and J 3 bases, leaving 6 bases between the germline ends. The CDR3: CASSLAGRGNTIYF. The DNA for the CDR3 is TGTGCCAGCAGCTTAGCGGGACGTGGAAACACCATATATTTT.

Details on this clonotype: A junction boundary mismatches the germline segment, possibly from a read error. The J gene is TRBJ1-1, the V gene TRBV29-1; D unresolved. CDR1 is SQVTM, CDR2 ANQGSEA, per germline. The CDR3 spans 15 residues. In nucleotides, the CDR3 is TGCAGCGTTAAAGATCTGGCAGGCCCGGACACTGAAGCTTTCTTT. Amino acid sequence: CSVKDLAGPDTEAFF.

This clonotype has more than one count but fewer than ten. This chain uses TRBV4-1 with TRBJ2-7; D possibly corresponds to TRBD2 (6 bases). CDR1 and CDR2 from the germline V gene are MGHRA and YSYEKL. The CDR3 has 14 amino acids. Trimming removed 4 bases from V and 5 bases from J, with 15 bases in between. The CDR3 coding sequence is TGCGCCAGCAGCCGCTCCGGGAGTATGGACGAGCAGTACTTC. This codes for CASSRSGSMDEQYF.

This clonotype was observed a few times. This chain connects TRBV20-1 to TRBJ2-2; the D is unclear. V lost 3 bases, J lost 8 bases, and 16 bases lay in between. The germline V gene has CDR1 DFQATT and CDR2 SNEGSKA (reference sequence). This CDR3 region has 14 residues. The DNA of the CDR3 is TGCAGTGCTAGGGGCCAATTTACCTCGGGGGAGCTGTTTTTT. It yields the protein CSARGQFTSGELFF.

The rearrangement joins TRBV24-1 to TRBJ1-2, with D maybe TRBD1 (5 bases). With 9 bases removed from V and 1 base from J, the gap between germline ends came to 8 bases. The germline CDR1 and CDR2 sequences are KGHDR and SFDVKD. The CDR3 sequence is 12 residues long. The CDR3 nucleotides read TGTGCCACCGGGGGAGATAACTATGGCTACACCTTC. This gives the protein CATGGDNYGYTF.